This T cell receptor beta chain was observed in a study of CD8 T cells in ankylosing spondylitis. Study results and caveats: A motif of 7 or 8 highly homologous TCR beta variants was seen as apparently characteristic of ankylosing spondylitis blood.

With 0 bases removed from V and 2 bases from J, the gap between germline ends came to 14 bases. Germline CDR1 LGHNA, CDR2 YSLEER. The CDR3 extends over 17 amino acids. MiXCR was run by TCRdb on the 5' RACE reads, yielding one entry per CDR3 protein. The sample lists 700,000 to 1,000,000 distinct CDR3 sequences; roughly 12% were seen once. Concerning this clonotype itself: Its target is unknown.

The material sequenced was blood, either unsorted or a sorted T cell fraction (not recorded which). The TCR sequence derives from a male donor with ankylosing spondylitis. The chain links TRBV4-3 to TRBJ1-3; D ambiguous. CDR3 residues: CASSQDLKDSTGNTIYF. DNA of the CDR3: TGCGCCAGCAGCCAAGACCTTAAGGACTCGACTGGAAACACCATATATTTT.